These T cell receptor beta chains were read from a single sample in a study of blood T cell repertoires in COVID-19. Here immunoSEQ multiplex PCR was the method, and the copy in TCRdb shows in-frame clones only, minus some. Of 50,000 to 70,000 clones listed, around nine tenths were seen once; the top ten hold more than 6.5%. The specimen was peripheral blood. Receptors were obtained from a human donor with active COVID-19. The donor label of this sample is uncertain. The CDR3 runs from the conserved cysteine through the conserved F or W.

cdr3_length j_call v_call cdr3_aa
17 TRBJ2-2 TRBV4-2 CASSHPGTTSGAGELFF
13 TRBJ2-5 TRBV2 CASSIAGTSGGDF
12 TRBJ1-6 TRBV7-9 CASSTTGSRLHF
14 TRBJ1-1 TRBV5-6 CASSPIAIYTEAFF
13 TRBJ2-7 TRBV10-3 CAIKDSGRDEQYF
15 TRBJ1-3 TRBV5-1 CASSLGRSSGNTIYF
14 TRBJ2-7 TRBV7-9 CASSDLAGTYEQYF
17 TRBJ2-3 TRBV13 CASSLGLAGGSTDTQYF
13 TRBJ1-1 TRBV2 CASSQDMNTEAFF
15 TRBJ1-6 TRBV5-1 CASSWGGQLESPLHF
14 TRBJ2-5 TRBV7-2 CASSLARERKTQYF
14 TRBJ1-2 TRBV28 CASSLGGGYYGYTF
14 TRBJ2-1 TRBV7-9 CASSGGGPYNEQFF
13 TRBJ2-3 TRBV13 CASSHGRTDTQYF
14 TRBJ2-2 TRBV19 CASSIDAGAGELFF
17 TRBJ1-1 TRBV7-9 CASSPTGRQPRNTEAFF
16 TRBJ2-5 TRBV5-4 CASSLASGAGQETQYF
13 TRBJ1-1 TRBV9 CASSQTGSTEAFF
15 TRBJ2-1 TRBV5-1 CASSLVAGGYNEQFF
14 TRBJ1-5 TRBV6-2/TRBV6-3 CASSQTVGGQPQHF
18 TRBJ2-1 TRBV27 CASSLLPGTSGSRNEQFF
13 TRBJ1-2 TRBV28 CATGQGLYYGYTF
19 TRBJ1-1 TRBV28 CASSSDRERPFGGNTEAFF
13 TRBJ2-7 TRBV2 CASSDRGDYEQYF
16 TRBJ2-3 TRBV5-1 CASSSASGGRADTQYF
15 TRBJ1-6 TRBV7-8 CASSPQTGHNSPLHF
15 TRBJ1-1 TRBV11-3 CASSLDRGPGTEAFF